The clone carrying this TCR beta chain was seen more than once but under ten times. The antigen is unknown. The read halts 3 residues ahead of the CDR3 end, with the missing end drawn from the germline J gene. Patients had low serum IgG, IgA and/or IgM and specific antibody deficiency. J gave up 2 bases and V 5 bases, and 5 bases lay outside the gene matches. Germline loops: CDR1 SEHNR, CDR2 FQNEAQ (reference sequence). The CDR3 extends over 14 amino acids. This specimen comes from a study of T cell clonality in common variable immunodeficiency. Study-level findings and limits: CVID patient heterogeneity limited repertoire-clinical complication correlations. Reportedly, TCR beta sequences from common variable immunodeficiency showed fewer deletions and N-nucleotide insertions. CVID subjects showed higher TCRbeta clonality than healthy controls.

Libraries were prepared by immunoSEQ multiplex PCR; TCRdb keeps only in-frame clonotypes and omits some of them. This repertoire holds fewer than 30,000 clones, and none appear only once. Sequenced sample: peripheral blood mononuclear cells. This chain uses TRBV7-9 with TRBJ1-1; TRBD1 agrees at 7 bases. This clonotype was sampled from a human donor with common variable immunodeficiency. The CDR3 here is CASSRGTVNTEAFF. The CDR3 DNA, read in part, is TGTGCCAGCAGCCGCGGGACAGTAAACACTGAA.